This TCR beta chain stems from a study of T cells in Graves' hyperthyroidism and ophthalmopathy. Study-wide context: Peripheral blood sampling occurred at initial diagnosis, before any treatment. Study-wide results and limits: Blood held most thyroid clonotypes expanded above 0.001 frequency.

On this clonotype: What it binds is unknown.

TCR beta CDR3 regions were amplified from RNA. Initially, a first-round RT-PCR of the TCR CDR3 employed the HTBI primer set. TCRdb re-derived calls from the multiplex PCR reads in MiXCR, one entry per CDR3 protein. Here the sample spans about 840,000 distinct CDR3 sequences, about 38% being singletons. Germline CDR1 MNHNS, CDR2 SASEGT. V lost 7 bases to trimming and J lost 1 base; unmatched junction nucleotides: 6. The CDR3 length is 14 residues. This receptor was identified in a man aged 18 to 30 with Graves' hyperthyroidism. The gene calls are TRBV6-1 and TRBJ2-5; TRBD2 aligns across 7 bases. Material for sequencing was blood. CDR3 region: CASMGRGIQETQYF. Written as DNA, the CDR3 is TGTGCCAGCATGGGGCGGGGGATCCAAGAGACCCAGTACTTC.